These 9 T cell receptor beta chains share one sample of origin, sequenced in a study of blood T cell repertoires in COVID-19. Some clones are missing from TCRdb's copy, which holds only in-frame ones; the method was immunoSEQ multiplex PCR. The sample includes some 290,000 clones, roughly nine tenths of them seen just once. Sequenced input: peripheral blood. Source of these receptors: a woman aged 25-40 years with COVID-19, enrolled during active disease.

This chain uses TRBV5-6 with TRBJ1-3; D may be TRBD1 (6 bases). V was trimmed by 3 bases and J by 4 bases, leaving 14 bases between them. This CDR3 comprises 15 residues. Germline CDR1 and CDR2: SGHDT and YYEEEE. CDR3 nucleotide sequence: TGTGCCAGCAGCTCAAAGACAGGAATCGGAAACACCATATATTTT. Amino acids: CASSSKTGIGNTIYF. Full variable domain (outside the CDR3, taken from reference TRBV5-6 and TRBJ1-3): DAGVTQSPTHLIKTRGQQVTLRCSPKSGHDTVSWYQQALGQGPQFIFQYYEEEERQRGNFPDRFSGHQFPNYSSELNVNALLLGDSALYLCASSSKTGIGNTIYFGEGSWLTVV.

The rearrangement joins TRBV3-1 (or the pseudogene TRBV3-2) to TRBJ2-7; possible D gene TRBD2, 5 bases. The CDR3 is 13 amino acids. Germline V gives CDR1 LGHDT, CDR2 YNNKEL (reference sequence). Trimming stripped 3 bases from V and 4 bases from J, with 10 bases between. This CDR3 is CASSQGSRYEQYF. In DNA, the CDR3 is TGTGCCAGCAGCCAGGGGAGTAGGTACGAGCAGTACTTC.

CDR3 residues: CASSLAQPTPSLHF. Here the CDR3 DNA reads TGTGCCAGCAGCTTAGCGCAACCCACTCCTTCCTTGCATTTT. The chain links TRBV7-8 to TRBJ1-5; the D is unclear. V was pared by 0 bases and J by 15 bases, with 18 bases between. Germline V gives CDR1 SGHVS, CDR2 FQNEAQ. The CDR3 extends over 14 amino acids.

This chain links TRBV5-1 with TRBJ1-1; no clear D gene. The V end lost 0 bases, the J end lost 2 bases, and 5 bases lay between the germline ends. In germline, CDR1 is SGHRS, CDR2 YFSETQ. CDR3 length equals 13 residues. This chain's CDR3 is CASSLVANTEAFF. In nucleotides, the CDR3 is TGCGCCAGCAGCTTGGTGGCTAACACTGAAGCTTTCTTT. Complete variable domain (other parts from reference TRBV5-1 and TRBJ1-1): KAGVTQTPRYLIKTRGQQVTLSCSPISGHRSVSWYQQTPGQGLQFLFEYFSETQRNKGNFPGRFSGRQFSNSRSEMNVSTLELGDSALYLCASSLVANTEAFFGQGTRLTVV.

The chain has TRBV2 and TRBJ1-2; 7 bases are shared with TRBD1. The V and J ends lost 4 bases and 4 bases, in that order; junction bases with no gene match: 0. This CDR3 has 12 residues. Germline V gives CDR1 SNHLY, CDR2 FYNNEI. CDR3 protein: CASSGQGYGYTF. In nucleotides, the CDR3 is TGTGCCAGCAGTGGACAGGGCTATGGCTACACCTTC. Full variable domain (missing parts from reference TRBV2 and TRBJ1-2): EPEVTQTPSHQVTQMGQEVILRCVPISNHLYFYWYRQILGQKVEFLVSFYNNEISEKSEIFDDQFSVERPDGSNFTLKIRSTKLEDSAMYFCASSGQGYGYTFGSGTRLTVV.

This chain connects TRBV6-5 to TRBJ1-1, with TRBD1 matching over 8 bases. Per the germline V gene, CDR1 is MNHEY and CDR2 is SVGAGI. This CDR3 has 15 residues. Trimming cost V 5 bases and J 4 bases; bases outside gene matches: 9. DNA of the CDR3: TGTGCCAGCAGTCGAAGACAGGGGTGGATCACTGAAGCTTTCTTT. Protein: CASSRRQGWITEAFF.

The rearrangement uses TRBV30 and TRBJ1-5, with D tentatively TRBD1 (6 bases). Trimming left V 5 bases short and J 1 base short, with 18 bases between. This CDR3 has 16 amino acids. Germline V lookup: CDR1 GTSNPN, CDR2 SVGIG (reference sequence). CDR3 coding DNA: TGTGCCTGGTACTCAGCCCCGGGACACAGCAATCAGCCCCAGCATTTT. Residues: CAWYSAPGHSNQPQHF.

The chain has TRBV5-1 and TRBJ1-6, with 11 positions matching TRBD1. This CDR3 has 14 residues. Losses at the gene ends were 4 bases for V and 10 bases for J; bases not matched to a gene: 4. Germline values: CDR1 SGHRS, CDR2 YFSETQ. In DNA form, the CDR3 reads TGCGCCAGCAGCGCGGGACAGGGGGTATCACCCCTCCACTTT. Protein: CASSAGQGVSPLHF.

The chain uses TRBV20-1 and TRBJ2-7; 7 nucleotides align to TRBD2. CDR3 length: 13 residues. J gave up 2 bases and V 3 bases, and 4 bases lay outside the gene matches. CDR1 is DFQATT and CDR2 is SNEGSKA in the germline V gene (reference sequence). The CDR3 reads CSASSGTTYEQYF. In DNA form, the CDR3 reads TGCAGTGCTAGTTCCGGGACTACCTACGAGCAGTACTTC.